The source of this T cell receptor beta chain is a study of T cell responses to AZD1222 COVID-19 vaccine. Study results and caveats: White British donors predominated, females outnumbered males, and clonal diversity was possibly underestimated.

Germline loops: CDR1 MNHEY, CDR2 SVGAGI. This CDR3 comprises 12 residues. V was cut by 7 bases and J by 3 bases, with 10 bases left in between. Using immunoSEQ multiplex PCR, the repertoire was profiled, and TCRdb retains in-frame clones only, with some absent. This sample has some 130,000 clones; approximately 93% occur once, and the top ten carry around 5.9%. In regard to this clone: The antigen remains unidentified.

This chain joins TRBV6-5 and TRBJ2-7; TRBD2 might be the D (6 bases). This TCR was recovered from an adult in good health. Here the sequenced sample was peripheral blood, taken on day 0 of AZD1222 vaccination. The CDR3 sequence: CASTPGVYEQYF. In DNA, the CDR3 is TGTGCCAGCACCCCGGGAGTCTACGAGCAGTACTTC.